This T cell receptor beta chain was captured in a study of blood T cell repertoires in COVID-19. Study as a whole: COVID-19 samples collected from the United States, Italy and Spain covered acute and convalescent phases. The analysed material was cDNA or gDNA that came from T cells, B-cell-depleted T cells, or PBMCs.

Authors' processing steps: By means of reference gene primer amplification, nucleated cell counts were estimated. TCRdb keeps only in-frame clones here, not all; method: immunoSEQ multiplex PCR. V and J calls plus clone size are reproduced from that table; the DNA served to infer D and trimming. The table shows fewer than 200,000 clones, with roughly 79% occurring only once. The CDR3 has 11 residues. V gave up 7 bases and J gave up 3 bases, with 5 bases separating them. Germline V gene sequence: CDR1 MNHEY, CDR2 SVGAGI. This clone was seen once. Sequencing input: peripheral blood. The chain employs TRBV6-5 and TRBJ2-3; D unresolved. This TCR was sampled from a woman in her seventies with acute or convalescent COVID-19. CDR3 nucleotide sequence: TGTGCCAGCACTCGTACAGATACGCAGTATTTT. Translating gives CASTRTDTQYF.